This T cell receptor (beta chain) was sequenced during a study of cytomegalovirus exposure and HLA in healthy donors. Overall study: There were 88 million or so unique TCRs (from HLA-typed donors) in an early data release.

This clone was counted only a few times. The primer mix had 60 Vbeta and 13 Jbeta primers. TCRdb's table, derived via immunoSEQ multiplex PCR, lists solely in-frame clones and lacks some. The repertoire holds just over 150,000 clones, with roughly three quarters as singletons. The sequence was obtained from a middle-aged man in good health and CMV-seropositive. The sample comprised PBMCs.

CDR3 coding DNA: TGTGCCAGCAGCTTAGCTGGGGGGAATTCACCCCTCCACTTT. This codes for CASSLAGGNSPLHF. This chain links TRBV11-3 with TRBJ1-6, with D possibly TRBD1 on 5 matching bases. From germline, CDR1 is SGHNT and CDR2 YENEEA. The CDR3 is 14 residues long. Trimming pared 1 base from V and 7 bases from J, leaving 8 bases between.